This entry lists 25 T cell receptor beta chains sequenced from one sample in a study of identical twins (dated by TCRdb to 2016 to 2017). The protocol used for the library was 5' RACE. Instrument on record: Illumina HiSeq 2000. The raw public data were reprocessed by TCRdb itself: fastp quality trimming at Q25, MiXCR clonotype calling, in-frame beta chains only. Rows matching on CDR3 protein sequence are summarized as one entry with the most common DNA and genes. In all, the sample holds some 570,000 distinct CDR3 sequences, and under 25% of those were seen once. Roughly 0.5% of the sample comes from the top ten. The same data also contributed to another study, on yellow fever vaccine responses in identical twins.

Sequencing was carried out using CD4+ T cells sorted from blood. The receptors come from a young woman in good health.

The CDR3 reads CSVNRDRVSNEQFF. CDR3 coding DNA: TGCAGTGTTAACCGGGACAGGGTGTCCAATGAGCAGTTCTTC. The J gene is TRBJ2-1, the V gene TRBV20-1; 9 bases are shared with TRBD1. The CDR3 is 14 amino acids. Germline-derived CDR1 and CDR2 are DFQATT and SNEGSKA (reference sequence). V gave up 7 bases and J gave up 6 bases; unmatched junction bases: 10.

This chain links TRBV2 with TRBJ2-3; D might be TRBD2 (5 bases). The V end lost 6 bases, the J end lost 6 bases, and 10 bases lay between the germline ends. Germline loops: CDR1 SNHLY, CDR2 FYNNEI. The CDR3 has 12 amino acids. This CDR3 reads CASRQTIDTQYF. Written as DNA, the CDR3 is TGTGCCAGCAGACAGACTATTGATACGCAGTATTTT.

The chain has TRBV27 and TRBJ1-1; D is perhaps TRBD1 (6 bases). Trimming stripped 3 bases from V and 4 bases from J, with 18 bases between. The CDR3 is 16 amino acids. Germline CDR1 is MNHEY and CDR2 is SMNVEV (reference sequence). CDR3 nucleotide sequence: TGTGCCAGCAGTTTCATATTGCGGGGGGCGGTCACTGAAGCTTTCTTT. This translates into CASSFILRGAVTEAFF.

Only a few counts were recorded for this clonotype. This chain uses TRBV5-5 with TRBJ2-1; D assignment may be TRBD1 or TRBD2 (5 bases each). Trimming removed 0 bases from V and 14 bases from J, with 9 bases in between. The V gene's germline CDR1 is SGHKS and CDR2 YYEKEE (reference sequence). CDR3 size: 11 residues. The CDR3 loop is CASSLARDEFF. The CDR3 nucleotides are TGTGCCAGCAGCTTGGCCCGGGACGAGTTCTTC.

The J gene is TRBJ2-2, the V gene TRBV29-1; D perhaps matches TRBD1 (6 bases). Germline V gives CDR1 SQVTM, CDR2 ANQGSEA. Trimming removed 4 bases at V and 6 bases at J, with 12 bases between. CDR3 length: 13 amino acids. The CDR3 nucleotides are TGCAGCGTTGGAACCAGGGGCCCCGGGGAGCTGTTTTTT. This sequence encodes CSVGTRGPGELFF.

This clonotype has a handful of counts. The genes are TRBV20-1 and TRBJ2-2; D gene uncertain. Trimming shortened V by 6 bases and J by 8 bases, and 10 bases separated the two germline ends. There are 11 residues in the CDR3. Germline CDR1 is DFQATT and CDR2 is SNEGSKA (reference sequence). CDR3 sequence reads: CSAYNSGELFF. In DNA, the CDR3 is TGCAGTGCCTATAACTCTGGGGAGCTGTTTTTT.

The gene calls are TRBV7-6 and TRBJ2-7; perhaps TRBD2 as D (5 bases). The CDR3 loop spans 14 amino acids. Germline CDR1 reads SGHVS; CDR2 reads FNYEAQ. V lost 3 bases and J lost 5, with 14 bases in between. In DNA, the CDR3 is TGTGCCAGCAGCTTGAGAGGGTCTAGGGACGAGCAGTACTTC. Its translation is CASSLRGSRDEQYF.

This clonotype occurred a few times. The J gene is TRBJ2-6, the V gene TRBV3-1, with D perhaps matching TRBD1 (5 bases). The V end was cut by 1 base, the J end by 2 bases, with 6 bases between. Germline values: CDR1 LGHDT, CDR2 YNNKEL (reference sequence). The CDR3 length is 15 residues. The CDR3 sequence is CASSQVGAGANVLTF. The CDR3 bases are TGTGCCAGCAGCCAAGTAGGGGCTGGGGCCAACGTCCTGACTTTC.

This clonotype was seen a few times. The V gene is TRBV3-1, the J gene TRBJ2-5, with TRBD1 identical over 8 bases. The CDR3 covers 14 residues. The germline V gene encodes CDR1 LGHDT and CDR2 YNNKEL (reference sequence). V trimming: 3 bases; J trimming: 4 bases; junction bases outside the gene matches: 4. The CDR3 is CASSHPGQGETQYF. CDR3 DNA: TGTGCCAGCAGCCACCCAGGACAGGGAGAGACCCAGTACTTC.

The chain links TRBV27 to TRBJ2-7, with D perhaps assigned TRBD1 or TRBD2 (5 bases each). V lost 1 base and J lost 0, with 10 bases in between. This CDR3 contains 15 residues. The germline V gene encodes CDR1 MNHEY and CDR2 SMNVEV (reference sequence). Here the CDR3 DNA reads TGTGCCAGCAGTTTATACCCAGGGAGCTCCTACGAGCAGTACTTC. It codes for CASSLYPGSSYEQYF.

This clonotype was detected only a few times. The chain joins TRBV7-2 to TRBJ2-7; 10 bases line up with TRBD1. Germline loops: CDR1 SGHTA, CDR2 FQGNSA. The CDR3 length is 15 residues. The V and J ends lost 5 bases and 2 bases, in that order; junction bases with no gene match: 6. The CDR3, as DNA: TGTGCCAGCAGCCCTGGGACAGGGGCCGCCTACGAGCAGTACTTC. It codes for CASSPGTGAAYEQYF.

The sample holds one count of this clonotype. V gene TRBV20-1 combines with J gene TRBJ2-5; the D call may be TRBD1 or TRBD2 (6 bases each). Germline V CDR1 and CDR2: DFQATT, SNEGSKA (reference sequence). V was clipped by 1 base and J by 2 bases, with 17 bases between them. The length of the CDR3 is 16 residues. This CDR3 is CSARGGAAGSQETQYF. The CDR3 DNA is TGCAGTGCTAGAGGGGGGGCAGCCGGGTCTCAAGAGACCCAGTACTTC.

This clonotype was seen a handful of times. The chain links TRBV7-9 to TRBJ2-2; 7 nucleotides agree with TRBD1. The CDR3 spans 15 residues. Germline V gene sequence: CDR1 SEHNR, CDR2 FQNEAQ (reference sequence). With 6 bases clipped from V and 5 bases from J, the junction kept 9 bases outside the gene matches. The CDR3 loop reads CASRTATGETGELFF. DNA for the CDR3: TGTGCCAGCAGGACGGCTACAGGGGAGACCGGGGAGCTGTTTTTT.

The chain couples TRBV29-1 to TRBJ2-5, with D possibly matching TRBD2 (5 bases). Germline V CDR1 and CDR2: SQVTM, ANQGSEA. Trimming left V 4 bases short and J 4 bases short, with 10 bases between. This CDR3 is built from 12 residues. In DNA form, the CDR3 reads TGCAGCGTTGCGGAACTAGGAGAGACCCAGTACTTC. Amino acids: CSVAELGETQYF. The whole variable domain, remainder taken from reference TRBV29-1 and TRBJ2-5, is SAVISQKPSRDICQRGTSLTIQCQVDSQVTMMFWYRQQPGQSLTLIATANQGSEATYESGFVIDKFPISRPNLTFSTLTVSNMSPEDSSIYLCSVAELGETQYFGPGTRLLVL.

The chain is built from TRBV15 and TRBJ2-2; no clear D gene. The germline CDR1 and CDR2 sequences are LNHNV and YYDKDF (reference sequence). The germline V and J ends were trimmed by 3 bases and 8 bases, with 10 bases remaining between them. The CDR3 spans 13 residues. The CDR3 sequence: CATSRREAGELFF. The CDR3 DNA sequence: TGTGCCACCAGCAGGCGCGAGGCGGGGGAGCTGTTTTTT.

The chain uses TRBV10-3 and TRBJ1-5; 8 bases agree with TRBD1. The germline V gene encodes CDR1 ENHRY and CDR2 SYGVKD. Trimming took 4 bases from V and 3 from J; bases not matched to a gene: 2. CDR3 size: 14 residues. CDR3 nucleotide sequence: TGTGCCATCAGTGCAGGGGGCGTCAATCAGCCCCAGCATTTT. Encoded protein: CAISAGGVNQPQHF.

This clonotype was counted only a few times. The CDR3 bases are TGCAGTGCTCGGGACAGCGGGAGCCTTTACAATGAGCAGTTCTTC. It codes for CSARDSGSLYNEQFF. V is TRBV20-1 and J is TRBJ2-1; TRBD2 is a possible D gene (8 bases). The germline V and J ends were trimmed by 5 bases and 4 bases, with 18 bases remaining between them. Germline V gene sequence: CDR1 DFQATT, CDR2 SNEGSKA (reference sequence). The CDR3 covers 15 residues.

This clonotype was counted only a few times. The chain couples TRBV18 to TRBJ1-6, with a weak D call TRBD1 (6 bases). CDR3 size: 13 residues. The V and J ends lost 6 bases and 8 bases respectively, with 11 bases between them. Germline-derived CDR1 and CDR2 are KGHSH and LQKENI. CDR3 nucleotides: TGTGCCAGCTCCGAACACAGGGATTCACCCCTCCACTTT. This codes for CASSEHRDSPLHF.

The V and J genes are TRBV20-1 and TRBJ1-3, with TRBD1 as a possible D gene (5 bases). V shed 6 bases and J shed 7 bases, with 10 bases lying between them. The CDR3 covers 11 residues. Germline assignment: CDR1 DFQATT and CDR2 SNEGSKA (reference sequence). The CDR3 here is CSARQTNTIYF. DNA for the CDR3: TGCAGTGCGCGACAGACCAACACCATATATTTT.

This rearrangement joins TRBV7-9 to TRBJ2-3, with D perhaps TRBD1 (6 bases). Germline V lookup: CDR1 SEHNR, CDR2 FQNEAQ (reference sequence). The ends were cut back, 5 bases at V and 4 bases at J, with 13 bases in the middle. The CDR3 is made up of 14 amino acids. Written as DNA, the CDR3 is TGTGCCAGCAGCCCTTACAGGGAAGCAGATACGCAGTATTTT. Translation: CASSPYREADTQYF.

The V call is TRBV18, the J call TRBJ2-2; D not certain. The germline V and J ends were trimmed by 1 base and 0 bases, with 9 bases remaining between them. The V gene's germline CDR1 is KGHSH and CDR2 LQKENI. The CDR3 runs to 16 residues. CDR3 protein: CASSPQWGSNTGELFF. The DNA of the CDR3 is TGTGCCAGCTCACCACAGTGGGGTTCGAACACCGGGGAGCTGTTTTTT.

This clonotype was counted many times. The V gene is TRBV20-1, the J gene TRBJ2-3; 13 bases map to TRBD2. Germline lookup yields CDR1 DFQATT and CDR2 SNEGSKA (reference sequence). Losses at the gene ends were 6 bases for V and 6 bases for J; bases not matched to a gene: 6. The length of the CDR3 is 14 residues. The CDR3: CSASTSGGADTQYF. The CDR3 bases are TGCAGTGCCTCAACTAGCGGGGGGGCCGATACGCAGTATTTT.

This clonotype has only a few counts. The rearrangement links TRBV3-1 to TRBJ2-1; tentative D call: TRBD2 (6 bases). The CDR3 has 15 amino acids. The V gene lost 4 bases and the J gene lost 9 bases, with 19 bases spanning the gap. CDR1 and CDR2 (germline): LGHDT, YNNKEL (reference sequence). Here the CDR3 DNA reads TGTGCCAGCAGCCTGAACGGCGGGTTGGGGGGTGAGCAGTTCTTC. Translated: CASSLNGGLGGEQFF.

This clonotype came up once. The gene calls are TRBV19 and TRBJ2-3, with 7 bases that match TRBD2. V lost 9 bases, J lost 2 bases, and 8 bases stayed unmatched. CDR1 LNHDA and CDR2 SQIVND come from the germline V gene (reference sequence). The CDR3 is made up of 14 amino acids. The CDR3 is CASTRGGPTDTQYF. The CDR3 bases are TGTGCCAGCACCCGGGGAGGGCCCACAGATACGCAGTATTTT.

This clonotype came up a few times. The J gene is TRBJ1-4, the V gene TRBV4-1, with a possible D match to TRBD1 (6 bases). V dropped 6 bases and J dropped 3 bases, with 11 bases sitting between them. The CDR3 runs 14 residues. Germline V lookup: CDR1 MGHRA, CDR2 YSYEKL. The CDR3: CASRSDRSNEKLFF. CDR3 bases: TGCGCCAGCAGAAGCGACAGGTCTAATGAAAAACTGTTTTTT.